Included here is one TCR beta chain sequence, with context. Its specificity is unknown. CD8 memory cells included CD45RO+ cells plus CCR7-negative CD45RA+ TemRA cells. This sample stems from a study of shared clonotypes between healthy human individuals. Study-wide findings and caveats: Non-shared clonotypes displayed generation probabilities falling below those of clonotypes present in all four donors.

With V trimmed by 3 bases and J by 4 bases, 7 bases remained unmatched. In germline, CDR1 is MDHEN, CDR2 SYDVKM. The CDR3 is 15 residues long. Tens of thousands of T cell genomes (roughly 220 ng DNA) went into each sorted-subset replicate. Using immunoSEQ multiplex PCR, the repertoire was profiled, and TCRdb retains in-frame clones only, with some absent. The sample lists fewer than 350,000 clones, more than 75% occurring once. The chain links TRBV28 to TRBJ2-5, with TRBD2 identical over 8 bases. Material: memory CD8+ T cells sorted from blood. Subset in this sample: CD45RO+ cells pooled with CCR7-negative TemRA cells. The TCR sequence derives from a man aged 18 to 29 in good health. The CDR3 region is CASSLRGVWVETQYF. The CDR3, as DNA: TGTGCCAGCAGTTTGCGGGGGGTGTGGGTAGAGACCCAGTACTTC. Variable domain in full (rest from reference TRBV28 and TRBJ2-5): DVKVTQSSRYLVKRTGEKVFLECVQDMDHENMFWYRQDPGLGLRLIYFSYDVKMKEKGDIPEGYSVSREKKERFSLILESASTNQTSMYLCASSLRGVWVETQYFGPGTRLLVL.